This TCR beta chain was sequenced in a study of T cell repertoires in cytomegalovirus infection. Study-level background: It was recently identified HLA-C-restricted and well-studied HLA-B-restricted CMV epitopes that the study used. CMV infection plus the matching HLA type was flagged by public TCR beta signatures.

This clonotype showed up just a few times. Its antigen is not identified. This CDR3 has 17 amino acids. Germline V gene data show CDR1 as SGHVS and CDR2 as FQNEAQ. J was trimmed by 5 bases and V by 5 bases; bases with no gene match: 15. TCRdb reanalysed the reads using MiXCR and keeps one entry per CDR3 protein. The sample consists of under 500,000 distinct CDR3 sequences, about 39% of them appearing once. This clonotype was obtained from a human donor in good health (CMV status not recorded). Some clones in this sample may be carry-over from other donors' samples. The specimen was cultured PBMCs, collected from culture after CMV antigen stimulation. This chain connects TRBV7-8 to TRBJ2-1; 7 positions agree with TRBD2. The DNA for the CDR3 is TGTGCCAGCAGCGTAGGGGCAGGGACTAATTTGGACAATGAGCAGTTCTTC. Translating it yields CASSVGAGTNLDNEQFF. The full variable domain, rest sourced from reference TRBV7-8 and TRBJ2-1, is GAGVSQSPRYKVAKRGQDVALRCDPISGHVSLFWYQQALGQGPEFLTYFQNEAQLDKSGLPSDRFFAERPEGSVSTLKIQRTQQEDSAVYLCASSVGAGTNLDNEQFFGPGTRLTVL.